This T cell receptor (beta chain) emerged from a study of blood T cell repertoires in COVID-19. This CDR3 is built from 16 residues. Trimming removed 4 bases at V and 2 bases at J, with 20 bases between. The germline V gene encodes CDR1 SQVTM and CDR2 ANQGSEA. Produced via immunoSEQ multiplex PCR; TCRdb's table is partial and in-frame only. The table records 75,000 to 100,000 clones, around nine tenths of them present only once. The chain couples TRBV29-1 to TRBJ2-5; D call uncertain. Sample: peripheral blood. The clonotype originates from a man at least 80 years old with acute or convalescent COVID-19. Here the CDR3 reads CSVVASPTVWQETQYF. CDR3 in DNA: TGCAGCGTTGTCGCTAGTCCTACTGTATGGCAAGAGACCCAGTACTTC.